This TCR beta chain appears in the sequencing data of a study of blood T cell repertoires in COVID-19. Study in general: The origin of the acute and convalescent COVID-19 samples was the United States, Italy and Spain. PBMCs, B-cell-depleted T cells, or T cells were the source of the cDNA or gDNA that made up the material.

Trimming stripped 4 bases from V and 1 base from J, with 6 bases between. Germline values: CDR1 LGHDT, CDR2 YNNKEL (reference sequence). The CDR3 consists of 13 residues. On this clone: In the same sample, other DNA sequences code for this CDR3.

Authors' methods: For nucleated cells, counts were estimated from reference gene primer amplification. Generated by immunoSEQ multiplex PCR, the TCRdb table keeps only in-frame clones and is missing some. V, J and clone size are those of that table, while D and trimming were read from the DNA. The top ten hold 4.9% of the sample, which has roughly 250,000 clones, roughly 82% seen once. This TCR was sampled from a woman older than 75 with active or convalescent COVID-19. The sequenced sample was peripheral blood. V and J are TRBV3-1 (or the pseudogene TRBV3-2) and TRBJ2-3; perhaps TRBD2 as D (5 bases). The CDR3 coding sequence is TGTGCCAGCAGCCGGCGGGGCACAGATACGCAGTATTTT. It yields the protein CASSRRGTDTQYF.